There are a few counts of the clone carrying this T cell receptor (beta chain). Its antigen remains unknown. This sample is part of a study of response to subunit inactivated influenza vaccine. Study-level points and caveats: Few additional T cells are recruited per seasonal influenza vaccination, authors suggested.

TCRdb ran MiXCR on the RT-PCR reads and lists one entry per CDR3 protein. Here the sample spans approximately 680,000 distinct CDR3 sequences, approximately 15% being singletons. The CDR3 contains 14 residues. The germline V gene encodes CDR1 DFQATT and CDR2 SNEGSKA (reference sequence). V lost 3 bases to trimming and J lost 5 bases; unmatched junction nucleotides: 5. This sequence joins TRBV20-1 and TRBJ2-1; 9 bases align to TRBD2. This receptor was obtained from a man in his forties or fifties who received an inactivated influenza vaccine. The sample was PBMCs from blood, taken about 12 days after vaccination. The CDR3 region is CSASRGTSNNEQFF. The CDR3 DNA reads as TGCAGTGCTAGTCGCGGGACTAGCAACAATGAGCAGTTCTTC.